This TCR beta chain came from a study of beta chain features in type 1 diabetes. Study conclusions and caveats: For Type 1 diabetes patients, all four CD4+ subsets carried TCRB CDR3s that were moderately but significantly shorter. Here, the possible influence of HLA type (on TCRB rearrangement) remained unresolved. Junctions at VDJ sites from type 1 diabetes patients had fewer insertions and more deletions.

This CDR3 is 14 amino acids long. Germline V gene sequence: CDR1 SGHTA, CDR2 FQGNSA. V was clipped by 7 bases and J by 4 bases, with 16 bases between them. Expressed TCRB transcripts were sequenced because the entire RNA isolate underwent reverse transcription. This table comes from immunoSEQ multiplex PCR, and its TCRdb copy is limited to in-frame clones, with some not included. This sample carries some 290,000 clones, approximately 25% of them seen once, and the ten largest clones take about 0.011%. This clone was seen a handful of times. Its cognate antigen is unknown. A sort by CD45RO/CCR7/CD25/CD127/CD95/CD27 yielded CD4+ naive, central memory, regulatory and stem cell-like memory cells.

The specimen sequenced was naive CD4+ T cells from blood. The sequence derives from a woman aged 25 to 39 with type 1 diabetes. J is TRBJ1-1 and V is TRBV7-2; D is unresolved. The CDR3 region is CASIPRRETTEAFF. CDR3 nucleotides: TGTGCCAGCATCCCTAGACGGGAGACCACTGAAGCTTTCTTT.